This T cell receptor beta chain was captured by sequencing in a study of Graves' ophthalmopathy and Graves' hyperthyroidism. Researchers took RNA transcripts and amplified TCR beta CDR3 regions from them. The first-round RT-PCR employed HTBI primers together with the Qiagen OneStep RT-PCR kit. A multiplex PCR was then performed as the second round. Each CDR3 protein is one row after TCRdb ran MiXCR on the multiplex PCR reads. This sample has 300,000 to 400,000 distinct CDR3 sequences, with roughly a sixth found just once. This clonotype was picked up many times. Per germline, CDR1 SGHNT and CDR2 YENEEA. The germline V and J ends were trimmed by 4 bases and 1 base, with 16 bases remaining between them. The length of the CDR3 is 16 residues.

This TCR was recovered from an adult woman with stable Graves' hyperthyroidism. The genes are TRBV11-3 and TRBJ1-1; no reliable D call. The sample consisted of peripheral blood. CDR3 nucleotides: TGTGCCAGCAGCTCACCCTCTCACACACCGAACACTGAAGCTTTCTTT. It encodes CASSSPSHTPNTEAFF.